The entry that follows covers one T cell receptor beta chain sequence. Other DNA sequences of this sample code for an identical CDR3. Germline V CDR1 and CDR2: MNHEY, SMNVEV (reference sequence). V was shortened by 3 bases and J by 4 bases, with 3 bases between the two germline ends. The CDR3 has 11 amino acids. Participant-given clinical history determined each cohort assignment. The source of the sample is a study of blood T cell repertoires in COVID-19. The repertoire was sequenced with immunoSEQ multiplex PCR; TCRdb's copy has only in-frame clones and lacks some. The profile shows approximately 390,000 clones, 70% to 90% of them singletons.

The sequenced material came from PBMCs or T cells enriched from blood (not recorded which). The chain couples TRBV27 to TRBJ1-1; D gene uncertain. The sequence was collected from a woman aged 40 to 55 with acute COVID-19. DNA of the CDR3: TGTGCCAGCAGTTTCGGCACTGAAGCTTTCTTT. Translating gives CASSFGTEAFF.